This T cell receptor (beta chain) was retrieved from a study of T cell responses to AZD1222 COVID-19 vaccine (dated by TCRdb to about 2021). Turning to the overall study: A total of just over 230 trial participants underwent TCR sequencing, of whom roughly 210 received two doses of AZD1222 and 26 received two doses of the MenACWY control vaccine. Trial participants were enrolled into age subgroups of 18-55, 56-69 and 70-plus years, which contained approximately 150, 30 and 60 TCR-sequenced participants, respectively. Study-level results and caveats: The 56-69-year group was small, and its depth increase did not reach significance, likely because of low power. After two AZD1222 doses, both the breadth and the depth of spike-specific TCRs were significantly higher than at day 0 and than in MenACWY recipients. Participants were mostly white British and included more females than males, and it was suggested by the authors that clonal diversity may have been underestimated. Because no day 14 peak-response samples were available, repertoires were characterized only after the peak T cell response. The whole spike protein was spanned by vaccine-associated CD4 TCRs, and dominant responses were seen in regions 160-218 and 743-854. Reportedly, almost half of the unique spike-specific TCRs recognized epitopes lying outside the regions that are mutated in the B.1.351 and B.1.1.7 variants. Only five or six AZD1222 recipients were SARS-CoV-2 seropositive at baseline, limiting conclusions about previously exposed vaccinees.

Details on this clone: Its binding antigen is unknown. No base qualities exist here, and no much larger clone lies one base off it.

The time point label, as the study defines it: about 28 days (+/-7) after the second vaccine dose. AZD1222 recipients given second doses at about 4 weeks or at about 12 weeks were pooled, since spike-specific TCR depth and breadth were not found to differ between the two schedules. Vaccinee samples were obtained from the UK trials COV001 and COV002, which included a single-blind randomized controlled phase 2/3 trial of AZD1222 (ChAdOx1 nCoV-19) in healthy adults. Trial participant PBMC samples were collected at day 0 and day 28 after the second dose for TCRbeta chain sequencing. V and J lose 5 bases and 5 bases, and a span of 9 bases separates them. Measured from the cysteine to the phenylalanine, the CDR3 is 11 residues long. The read is trimmed to its CDR3 DNA, 33 bases read in frame from base 1. From a lookup of the germline V gene, CDR1 and CDR2 are SQVTM and ANQGSEA. The CDR3 regions of human TCRbeta chains were subjected to immunosequencing. Turning to the authors' computational methods: TCRs in the repertoires were compared against a reference library of SARS-CoV-2-specific TCRs that had been generated with the MIRA antigen-specificity platform. Breadth was defined as the fraction of unique TCRs that were SARS-CoV-2-associated. Depth was defined as the fraction of total T cells that were SARS-CoV-2-associated. Using the MIRA data, every spike-specific TCR was mapped to the spike region that the TCR reacted to and assigned to either a CD4 or a CD8 class. Log10-transformed breadth and depth values were compared by one-way ANOVA with Sidak's multiple comparisons tests. TCRdb retrieved this table from immuneACCESS and kept in-frame rearrangements only. Not all clones are present; in checked studies, unresolved V genes account for under half, and no reason is known for the remainder. V and J calls and clone size are as listed in that table; D and trimming were resolved from the DNA. The sample table records roughly 98,000 clones; about nine tenths of these occur just once. 16% of the sample is held by the ten biggest clonotypes.

The source is an adult who received the AZD1222 COVID-19 vaccine. Sample: peripheral blood, taken 28 days after the second AZD1222 dose. The V gene is TRBV29-1 and the J gene is TRBJ2-5; the D gene assignment is ambiguous. The CDR3 protein is CSVRAYETQYF. The DNA is as follows: TGCAGCGTTCGAGCGTACGAGACCCAGTACTTC. The full variable domain, with segments outside the CDR3 supplied by the reference TRBV29-1 and TRBJ2-5 proteins, appears as SAVISQKPSRDICQRGTSLTIQCQVDSQVTMMFWYRQQPGQSLTLIATANQGSEATYESGFVIDKFPISRPNLTFSTLTVSNMSPEDSSIYLCSVRAYETQYFGPGTRLLVL.